This TCR beta chain originates from a study of T cells in Graves' hyperthyroidism and ophthalmopathy. Notes on the study in general: Prediction of ophthalmopathy progression came a median about 6 months pre-onset.

Turning to this clonotype: Its antigen is currently unknown.

Amplification of TCR beta CDR3 regions used RNA as the template. A first-round RT-PCR of the TCR CDR3 used the HTBI primer set. TCRdb redid the calling of the multiplex PCR reads with MiXCR, one entry per CDR3 protein. The sample consists of fewer than 500,000 distinct CDR3 sequences, 13% of them appearing once. This clonotype originated in a man younger than 45 with Graves' hyperthyroidism that later progressed to Graves' ophthalmopathy. The specimen sequenced was blood.

The CDR3 DNA sequence: TGTGCCAGCAGCGCCAGGGTGCCCGGGGAGCTGTTTTTT. This translates into CASSARVPGELFF. The chain recombines TRBV13 with TRBJ2-2, with D possibly being TRBD1 (5 bases). Deletions cut 5 bases from V and 6 bases from J, with 10 bases between. The CDR3 loop spans 13 amino acids. Germline-derived CDR1 and CDR2 are PRHDT and FYEKMQ (reference sequence).